One and the same sample provided the 28 T cell receptor beta chains below, sequenced in a study of T cell responses to AZD1222 COVID-19 vaccine. Some clones are missing from TCRdb's copy, which holds only in-frame ones; the method was immunoSEQ multiplex PCR. The repertoire holds tens of thousands of clones, with around 91% as singletons. Here the sequenced sample was peripheral blood, taken on day 0 of AZD1222 vaccination. The receptors shown here come from an adult in good health.

With respect to this clone: This CDR3 fails to terminate in the conserved phenylalanine or tryptophan, so it likely reflects a read error. No DNA is shown, since the ends of the CDR3 on it are uncertain; the CDR3 is the one TCRdb lists. The CDR3 sequence: CASSSRMEFG. The genes are TRBV19 and TRBJ1-2. Germline V gives CDR1 LNHDA, CDR2 SQIVND (reference sequence). The CDR3 spans 10 residues, counting both ends.

This chain joins TRBV7-2 and TRBJ1-2, with D perhaps TRBD1 (5 bases). Deletions cut 7 bases from V and 3 bases from J, with 21 bases between. CDR3 length: 16 residues. From germline, CDR1 is SGHTA and CDR2 FQGNSA. CDR3 in amino acids: CASTEGSGREHYGYTF. The DNA of the CDR3 is TGTGCCAGCACCGAGGGGTCAGGCAGGGAGCACTATGGCTACACCTTC. The variable domain in full, completed from reference TRBV7-2 and TRBJ1-2, reads GAGVSQSPSNKVTEKGKDVELRCDPISGHTALYWYRQSLGQGLEFLIYFQGNSAPDKSGLPSDRFSAERTGGSVSTLTIQRTQQEDSAVYLCASTEGSGREHYGYTFGSGTRLTVV.

The chain has TRBV6-2 or TRBV6-3 and TRBJ1-2; TRBD1 agrees at 7 bases. Germline loops: CDR1 MNHEY, CDR2 SVGEGT. Trimming at V came to 2 bases and at J to 7 bases, leaving 4 bases not matched to a gene. The CDR3 loop spans 13 amino acids. The CDR3 sequence is CASSYGGGRGYTF. The CDR3 DNA sequence: TGTGCCAGCAGTTACGGAGGGGGCCGTGGCTACACCTTC.

In this sample, this clone turned up once. The chain employs TRBV5-1 and TRBJ2-6; no clear D gene. Looked up from germline, CDR1 is SGHRS and CDR2 is YFSETQ. The CDR3 spans 15 residues. V was trimmed by 2 bases and J by 0 bases, leaving 6 bases between them. The CDR3 DNA reads as TGCGCCAGCAGCTTAGAGAGCTCTGGGGCCAACGTCCTGACTTTC. Amino acid sequence: CASSLESSGANVLTF. Supplemented by reference TRBV5-1 and TRBJ2-6, the full variable domain reads KAGVTQTPRYLIKTRGQQVTLSCSPISGHRSVSWYQQTPGQGLQFLFEYFSETQRNKGNFPGRFSGRQFSNSRSEMNVSTLELGDSALYLCASSLESSGANVLTFGAGSRLTVL.

The chain uses TRBV7-2 and TRBJ1-1, with 10 bases fitting TRBD1. The CDR3 spans 14 residues. V lost 5 bases and J lost 3; bases outside the gene matches: 3. CDR1 SGHTA and CDR2 FQGNSA come from the germline V gene. The CDR3 DNA sequence: TGTGCCAGCAGCCAGGGACAGGGGTACACTGAAGCTTTCTTT. It codes for CASSQGQGYTEAFF.

This clone was seen once. This chain links TRBV5-1 with TRBJ1-1, with D unresolved. Germline CDR1 reads SGHRS; CDR2 reads YFSETQ. The CDR3 runs to 14 residues. The V and J ends lost 4 bases and 1 base respectively, with 11 bases between them. The CDR3 here is CASSPQTSNTEAFF. CDR3 sequence (DNA): TGCGCCAGCAGCCCACAGACATCGAACACTGAAGCTTTCTTT.

The V and J genes are TRBV7-9 and TRBJ2-3; D gene unclear. This CDR3 has 16 amino acids. The germline V gene encodes CDR1 SEHNR and CDR2 FQNEAQ (reference sequence). Trimming took off 5 bases at V and 2 bases at J, with 17 bases between the two ends. DNA for the CDR3: TGTGCCAGCAGCCCCCAGGTTACGGCCTCCACAGATACGCAGTATTTT. It translates to CASSPQVTASTDTQYF.

This clone is classed as medium-sized. The chain couples TRBV4-3 to TRBJ1-6; the match to TRBD1 covers 11 bases. Trimming removed 8 bases from V and 10 bases from J; junction bases left unmatched: 4. In germline, CDR1 is LGHNA, CDR2 YSLEER. The CDR3 contains 13 residues. CDR3 bases: TGCGCCAGCGGACAGGGGGCGGACTCACCCCTCCACTTT. It yields the protein CASGQGADSPLHF.

J is TRBJ2-5 and V is TRBV9, with D maybe TRBD2 (6 bases). V lost 3 bases to trimming and J lost 4 bases, with 13 bases between them. The CDR3 totals 14 residues. Looked up from germline, CDR1 is SGDLS and CDR2 is YYNGEE. CDR3 DNA: TGTGCCAGCAGCGCCATACTAGCCCGAGAGACCCAGTACTTC. Amino acid sequence: CASSAILARETQYF. Complete variable domain (other parts from reference TRBV9 and TRBJ2-5): DSGVTQTPKHLITATGQRVTLRCSPRSGDLSVYWYQQSLDQGLQFLIQYYNGEERAKGNILERFSAQQFPDLHSELNLSSLELGDSALYFCASSAILARETQYFGPGTRLLVL.

The chain employs TRBV18 and TRBJ1-5; D uncertain. Germline lookup yields CDR1 KGHSH and CDR2 LQKENI. The CDR3 runs 14 residues. The V and J ends lost 6 bases and 7 bases respectively, with 16 bases between them. For the CDR3, the DNA is TGTGCCAGCTCCCTTGGACGGGAGGGCCAGCCCCAGCATTTT. The encoded protein is CASSLGREGQPQHF.

The rearrangement joins TRBV5-1 to TRBJ1-2, with no clear D. Germline CDR1 SGHRS, CDR2 YFSETQ. The CDR3 length is 14 residues. Trimming shortened V by 0 bases and J by 2 bases, and 8 bases separated the two germline ends. This chain's CDR3 is CASSLGQANYGYTF. Written as DNA, the CDR3 is TGCGCCAGCAGCTTGGGCCAGGCCAACTATGGCTACACCTTC. The complete variable domain, with remaining parts taken from reference TRBV5-1 and TRBJ1-2, reads KAGVTQTPRYLIKTRGQQVTLSCSPISGHRSVSWYQQTPGQGLQFLFEYFSETQRNKGNFPGRFSGRQFSNSRSEMNVSTLELGDSALYLCASSLGQANYGYTFGSGTRLTVV.

This chain uses TRBV11-2 with TRBJ2-2, with a possible D match to TRBD2 (6 bases). The V end lost 1 base, the J end lost 2 bases, and 8 bases lay between the germline ends. The CDR3 sequence is 15 residues long. CDR1 is SGHAT, CDR2 FQNNGV, per germline. Here the CDR3 reads CASSLGGVNTGELFF. Written as DNA, the CDR3 is TGTGCCAGCAGCTTAGGGGGGGTCAACACCGGGGAGCTGTTTTTT.

V gene TRBV11-2 combines with J gene TRBJ1-2, with TRBD1 as a possible D gene (6 bases). The length of the CDR3 is 17 residues. Trimming cost V 4 bases and J 0 bases, with 18 bases left between them. CDR1 and CDR2 from the germline V gene are SGHAT and FQNNGV. CDR3 DNA sequence: TGTGCCAGCAGCTCTGGAGGCGGGGGCACCACTAACTATGGCTACACCTTC. It is translated as CASSSGGGGTTNYGYTF. Full variable domain (rest looked up from reference TRBV11-2 and TRBJ1-2): EAGVAQSPRYKIIEKRQSVAFWCNPISGHATLYWYQQILGQGPKLLIQFQNNGVVDDSQLPKDRFSAERLKGVDSTLKIQPAKLEDSAVYLCASSSGGGGTTNYGYTFGSGTRLTVV.

The V gene is TRBV4-1, the J gene TRBJ1-6; D possibly corresponds to TRBD1 (5 bases). The CDR3 consists of 17 residues. Germline-derived CDR1 and CDR2 are MGHRA and YSYEKL. V lost 4 bases to trimming and J lost 7 bases, with 20 bases between them. In DNA form, the CDR3 reads TGCGCCAGCAGCCCGGGACCTCCCCGGGCTCTGAATTCACCCCTCCACTTT. It codes for CASSPGPPRALNSPLHF.

This rearrangement joins TRBV11-2 to TRBJ1-2; 9 bases align to TRBD1. This CDR3 is 15 amino acids long. V lost 5 bases to trimming and J lost 9 bases; unmatched junction nucleotides: 13. Germline CDR1 is SGHAT and CDR2 is FQNNGV. CDR3 nucleotides: TGTGCCAGCAGCCTCCGACAGACAGGGGGGGTTTGCTACACCTTC. Its translation: CASSLRQTGGVCYTF.

The chain is built from TRBV5-1 and TRBJ2-5; perhaps D is TRBD1 or TRBD2 (5 bases each). Trimming took off 0 bases at V and 4 bases at J, with 13 bases between the two ends. This CDR3 has 15 residues. Germline V CDR1 and CDR2: SGHRS, YFSETQ. CDR3 coding DNA: TGCGCCAGCAGCTTGGAGGGAGACAGCGGAGAGACCCAGTACTTC. Translation: CASSLEGDSGETQYF.

CDR3 nucleotides: TGTGCCAGCAGTTACCTCGCTAGCGGGGGCGAGCAGTACTTC. Its protein product is CASSYLASGGEQYF. This chain uses TRBV6-2 or TRBV6-3 with TRBJ2-7; 10 bases are shared with TRBD2. The CDR3 has 14 amino acids. Looked up from germline, CDR1 is MNHEY and CDR2 is SVGEGT. V trimming: 2 bases; J trimming: 6 bases; junction bases outside the gene matches: 4.

This chain links TRBV4-1 with TRBJ2-2; D might be TRBD2 (5 bases). The germline CDR1 and CDR2 sequences are MGHRA and YSYEKL. The V end lost 5 bases, the J end lost 4 bases, and 14 bases lay between the germline ends. The CDR3 is 15 residues long. The CDR3 DNA reads TGCGCCAGCAGCTACGAACGGGGAAGCACCGGGGAGCTGTTTTTT. As protein: CASSYERGSTGELFF.

The rearrangement joins TRBV2 to TRBJ1-2; TRBD1 might be the D (5 bases). The ends were cut back, 9 bases at V and 7 bases at J, with 18 bases in the middle. The CDR3 consists of 13 residues. Germline CDR1 SNHLY, CDR2 FYNNEI. The CDR3 here is CARGGSRSSGYTF. The CDR3 DNA reads TGTGCCAGGGGGGGATCTCGGTCAAGTGGCTACACCTTC.

The chain carries TRBV2 and TRBJ1-5; D possibly corresponds to TRBD1 (6 bases). The CDR3 is 15 residues long. Trimming stripped 3 bases from V and 0 bases from J, with 9 bases between. The germline gives CDR1 SNHLY, CDR2 FYNNEI. In DNA form, the CDR3 reads TGTGCCAGCAGTGACAGGGGCATTAGCAATCAGCCCCAGCATTTT. This encodes CASSDRGISNQPQHF. Based on the CDR3 plus reference TRBV2 and TRBJ1-5, the full variable domain is EPEVTQTPSHQVTQMGQEVILRCVPISNHLYFYWYRQILGQKVEFLVSFYNNEISEKSEIFDDQFSVERPDGSNFTLKIRSTKLEDSAMYFCASSDRGISNQPQHFGDGTRLSIL.

J is TRBJ2-3 and V is TRBV12-5, with D unresolved. The V end was cut by 3 bases, the J end by 7 bases, with 8 bases between. Germline V gives CDR1 LGHNT, CDR2 FRNRAP. This CDR3 has 12 residues. As DNA, the CDR3 is TGTGCTAGTGGTTTACCCGTAAATACGCAGTATTTT. This translates into CASGLPVNTQYF.

The rearrangement links TRBV27 to TRBJ2-7; 8 bases fit TRBD1. The germline V gene encodes CDR1 MNHEY and CDR2 SMNVEV (reference sequence). CDR3 length equals 17 residues. J was trimmed by 1 base and V by 3 bases; bases with no gene match: 11. This CDR3 is CASSFRQGAGLSYEQYF. The DNA for the CDR3 is TGTGCCAGCAGTTTCCGGCAGGGGGCAGGTCTGTCCTACGAGCAGTACTTC.

The DNA of the CDR3 is TGTGCCACCATTGTCCGCGAAGTGAACACTGAAGCTTTCTTT. Its protein is CATIVREVNTEAFF. The chain combines TRBV24-1 with TRBJ1-1; no clear D gene. CDR3 length: 14 amino acids. Trimming took off 8 bases at V and 0 bases at J, with 12 bases between the two ends. Germline V gene sequence: CDR1 KGHDR, CDR2 SFDVKD.

This chain joins TRBV7-9 and TRBJ1-2, with TRBD1 matching 7 bases. CDR1 and CDR2 (germline): SEHNR, FQNEAQ (reference sequence). The CDR3 spans 18 residues. Trimming at V came to 3 bases and at J to 3 bases, leaving 16 bases not matched to a gene. The CDR3 DNA is TGTGCCAGCAGCTTGGACAGGCAACTACGTTTGTTTGACTATGGCTACACCTTC. Protein: CASSLDRQLRLFDYGYTF.

For this clone: Mismatch with germline at one junction end may stem from a read error. The chain has TRBV7-2 and TRBJ1-6; D possibly corresponds to TRBD1 (5 bases). The germline V gene has CDR1 SGHTA and CDR2 FQGNSA. The length of the CDR3 is 15 residues. CDR3 amino acids: CASSSRVRDASSLHF. CDR3 bases: TGTGCCAGCAGCTCAAGAGTACGGGACGCTTCATCCCTCCACTTT.

The chain couples TRBV29-1 to TRBJ1-1, with D unresolved. The V and J ends lost 0 bases and 13 bases respectively, with 9 bases between them. Germline V gives CDR1 SQVTM, CDR2 ANQGSEA. This CDR3 is built from 10 residues. The CDR3, as DNA: TGCAGCGTTGAAGATCGTTGGGATTTCTTT. The encoded protein is CSVEDRWDFF.

V is TRBV20-1 and J is TRBJ2-7, with 7 bases matching TRBD1. The CDR3 spans 11 residues. Trimming cost V 3 bases and J 6 bases; bases outside gene matches: 2. Germline lookup yields CDR1 DFQATT and CDR2 SNEGSKA (reference sequence). For the CDR3, the DNA is TGCAGTGCTAGGAAGGGGGCCGAGCAGTACTTC. It translates to CSARKGAEQYF.

This clone was observed a single time. The rearrangement joins TRBV7-2 to TRBJ2-5; D is perhaps TRBD1 or TRBD2 (5 bases each). The CDR3 spans 14 residues. V was shortened by 5 bases and J by 6 bases, with 16 bases between the two germline ends. In germline, CDR1 is SGHTA, CDR2 FQGNSA. The DNA of the CDR3 is TGTGCCAGCAGCCTCAACGGGGCAGGGCAGACCCAGTACTTC. This translates into CASSLNGAGQTQYF.